The T cell receptor (beta chain) under discussion was sequenced for a study of technical replicates of blood from a handful of donors. Germline V gene lookup returns CDR1 MDHEN and CDR2 SYDVKM. CDR3 size: 15 residues. The V gene end was trimmed by 7 bases and the J gene end by 5 bases; junction bases not matched to a gene: 10. This table comes from immunoSEQ multiplex PCR, and its TCRdb copy is limited to in-frame clones, with some not included. Here the sample spans fewer than 85,000 clones, around 94% being singletons. Sequencing was performed on T cells isolated from PBMCs. The receptor's source is a human donor in good health. The chain combines TRBV28 with TRBJ1-4; 7 bases are shared with TRBD1. The CDR3 DNA follows: TGTGCCAGCACCCCCTGGGACAGAGACAATGAAAAACTGTTTTTT. Translated: CASTPWDRDNEKLFF.